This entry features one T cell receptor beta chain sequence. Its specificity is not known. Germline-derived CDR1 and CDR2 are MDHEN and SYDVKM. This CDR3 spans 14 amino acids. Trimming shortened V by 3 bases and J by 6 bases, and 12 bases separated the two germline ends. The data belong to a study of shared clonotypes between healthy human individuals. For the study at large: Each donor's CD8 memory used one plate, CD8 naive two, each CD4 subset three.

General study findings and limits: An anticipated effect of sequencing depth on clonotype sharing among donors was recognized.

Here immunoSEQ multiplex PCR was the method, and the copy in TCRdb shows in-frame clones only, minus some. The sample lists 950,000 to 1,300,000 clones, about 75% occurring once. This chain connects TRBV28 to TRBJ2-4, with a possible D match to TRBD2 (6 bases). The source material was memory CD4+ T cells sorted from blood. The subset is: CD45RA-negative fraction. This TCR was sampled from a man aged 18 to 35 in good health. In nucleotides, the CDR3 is TGTGCCAGCAGTTTGGGGCAGGGAGGAAACATTCAGTACTTC. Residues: CASSLGQGGNIQYF. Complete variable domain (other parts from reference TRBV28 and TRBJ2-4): DVKVTQSSRYLVKRTGEKVFLECVQDMDHENMFWYRQDPGLGLRLIYFSYDVKMKEKGDIPEGYSVSREKKERFSLILESASTNQTSMYLCASSLGQGGNIQYFGAGTRLSVL.